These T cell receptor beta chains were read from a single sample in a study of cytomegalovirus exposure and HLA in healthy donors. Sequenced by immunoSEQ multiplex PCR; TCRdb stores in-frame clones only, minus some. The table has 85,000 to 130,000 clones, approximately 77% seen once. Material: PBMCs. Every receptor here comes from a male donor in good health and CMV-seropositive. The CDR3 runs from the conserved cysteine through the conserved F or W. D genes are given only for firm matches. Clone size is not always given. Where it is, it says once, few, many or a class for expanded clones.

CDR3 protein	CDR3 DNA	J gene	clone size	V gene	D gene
CASSPRGKLNTEAFF	TGTGCCAGCAGTCCTCGGGGGAAGCTGAACACTGAAGCTTTCTTT	TRBJ1-1	-	TRBV28	-
CASSGQGASYEQYF	TGTGCCAGCAGCGGACAGGGGGCGAGCTACGAGCAGTACTTC	TRBJ2-7	-	TRBV6-1	TRBD1
CASSRGPQETQYF	TGTGCCAGCAGCCGCGGGCCCCAAGAGACCCAGTACTTC	TRBJ2-5	-	TRBV7-2	-
CASRGTGGWTEAFF	TGTGCCAGCAGAGGGACAGGGGGGTGGACTGAAGCTTTCTTT	TRBJ1-1	many	TRBV2	TRBD1
CASSWADRGRTEQYF	TGTGCCAGCAGCTGGGCGGACAGGGGAAGAACCGAGCAGTACTTC	TRBJ2-7	-	TRBV7-9	TRBD1
CASSPRTSGPATDTQYF	TGCGCCAGCAGCCCCCGGACTAGCGGGCCGGCGACAGATACGCAGTATTTT	TRBJ2-3	few	TRBV5-1	TRBD2
CATNAGSSYNEQFF	TGTGCCACTAATGCAGGTAGCTCCTACAATGAGCAGTTCTTC	TRBJ2-1	-	TRBV19	-
CASSTPGLYNEQFF	TGTGCCAGTAGTACCCCGGGACTATACAATGAGCAGTTCTTC	TRBJ2-1	-	TRBV19	TRBD2
CASSVLSPSSGETQYF	TGTGCCAGCAGTGTCCTAAGCCCCTCTTCAGGAGAGACCCAGTACTTC	TRBJ2-5	few	TRBV6-1	-
CATHWGGSSQPQHF	TGTGCCACCCACTGGGGGGGGTCAAGTCAGCCCCAGCATTTT	TRBJ1-5	-	TRBV19	-
CASSSGTVQETQYF	TGTGCCAGCAGTTCGGGGACAGTACAAGAGACCCAGTACTTC	TRBJ2-5	-	TRBV2	TRBD1
CASSLESGRMSEAFF	TGTGCCAGCAGCTTAGAGTCAGGGAGGATGTCTGAAGCTTTCTTT	TRBJ1-1	-	TRBV11-3	-
CASSPPGWDEQYF	TGTGCCAGCAGCCCACCGGGGTGGGACGAGCAGTACTTC	TRBJ2-7	-	TRBV7-8	-
CAWSSSFLTGKHQPQHF	TGTGCCTGGAGTTCTTCCTTTTTGACAGGGAAACATCAGCCCCAGCATTTT	TRBJ1-5	-	TRBV30	TRBD1
CACQGQMNTEAFF	TGTGCCTGCCAGGGACAGATGAACACTGAAGCTTTCTTT	TRBJ1-1	-	TRBV6-5	TRBD1
CASSRSGGDNNEQFF	TGCGCCAGCAGCCGTAGCGGGGGGGACAACAATGAGCAGTTCTTC	TRBJ2-1	-	TRBV4-3	TRBD2
CASSYSSTGELFF	TGTGCCAGCAGTTACTCGAGCACCGGGGAGCTGTTTTTT	TRBJ2-2	-	TRBV6-5	-
CASSSSGGALETQYF	TGTGCCAGCAGCTCAAGCGGGGGGGCCCTGGAGACCCAGTACTTC	TRBJ2-5	-	TRBV5-4	TRBD2
CASSWDSRYEQYF	TGTGCCAGCAGCTGGGACAGCCGGTACGAGCAGTACTTC	TRBJ2-7	-	TRBV5-6	TRBD1
CATQPGFGETQYF	TGTGCCACTCAACCGGGGTTTGGGGAGACCCAGTACTTC	TRBJ2-5	-	TRBV6-6	-
CASSLTGISNQPQHF	TGTGCCAGCAGTCTTACAGGGATTAGCAATCAGCCCCAGCATTTT	TRBJ1-5	-	TRBV9	-
CASSAETTTGELFF	TGTGCCAGCAGTGCCGAGACTACCACCGGGGAGCTGTTTTTT	TRBJ2-2	-	TRBV6-4	-
CASSLVYGFQETQYF	TGTGCCAGCAGCTTAGTATACGGGTTCCAGGAGACCCAGTACTTC	TRBJ2-5	-	TRBV7-9	-
CASSRTSGAYYEQYF	TGTGCCAGCAGCCGGACTAGCGGGGCTTACTACGAGCAGTACTTC	TRBJ2-7	once	TRBV14	TRBD2
CASSRLASGGGTDTQYF	TGCGCCAGCAGCCGACTAGCCTCGGGGGGGGGCACAGATACGCAGTATTTT	TRBJ2-3	-	TRBV4-1	TRBD2
CSVDRAYGYTF	TGCAGCGTTGACAGGGCCTATGGCTACACCTTC	TRBJ1-2	-	TRBV29-1	-
CASSLPVGAREGEKLFF	TGTGCCAGCAGTTTACCGGTTGGAGCCCGGGAAGGTGAAAAACTGTTTTTT	TRBJ1-4	-	TRBV28	-
CATSRDRLETQYF	TGTGCCACCAGCAGAGACCGACTTGAGACCCAGTACTTC	TRBJ2-5	-	TRBV15	-
CASSLFGAGVGGYTF	TGTGCCAGCAGCTTATTTGGGGCAGGTGTGGGGGGCTACACCTTC	TRBJ1-2	-	TRBV7-2	-
CASSFPGSDTQYF	TGTGCCAGCAGCTTCCCAGGGTCAGATACGCAGTATTTT	TRBJ2-3	-	TRBV7-3	-
CAFRQGTLLTNEKLFF	TGTGCCTTCCGACAGGGAACATTACTCACTAATGAAAAACTGTTTTTT	TRBJ1-4	-	TRBV30	TRBD1
CASNGGRDSPLHF	TGTGCCAGTAACGGAGGTAGGGATTCACCCCTCCACTTT	TRBJ1-6	-	TRBV19	-
CASSSRQGDTEAFF	TGTGCCAGCAGCTCCCGACAGGGCGACACTGAAGCTTTCTTT	TRBJ1-1	-	TRBV5-4	TRBD1
CASSMAGMNTEAFF	TGTGCCAGTAGTATGGCGGGGATGAACACTGAAGCTTTCTTT	TRBJ1-1	-	TRBV19	-
CASSLGGGGVTDTQYF	TGTGCCAGCAGCTTAGGCGGGGGGGGAGTCACAGATACGCAGTATTTT	TRBJ2-3	-	TRBV7-2	TRBD2
CASSYGQPPNTGELFF	TGTGCCAGCAGTTACGGGCAGCCGCCGAACACCGGGGAGCTGTTTTTT	TRBJ2-2	-	TRBV6-6	-
CASSPPGLAGAYNEQFF	TGTGCCAGCTCACCGCCCGGACTAGCGGGGGCCTACAATGAGCAGTTCTTC	TRBJ2-1	-	TRBV18	TRBD2
CASRLDRDGYTF	TGCGCCAGCAGATTGGACAGGGATGGCTACACCTTC	TRBJ1-2	-	TRBV5-1	TRBD1
CASSEAEQGYQPQHF	TGTGCCAGCAGTGAAGCGGAGCAGGGTTATCAGCCCCAGCATTTT	TRBJ1-5	-	TRBV2	-
CAWTPPSQETQYF	TGTGCCTGGACCCCTCCGTCCCAAGAGACCCAGTACTTC	TRBJ2-5	-	TRBV30	-
CSVGPTLAGGTNNEQFF	TGCAGCGTTGGACCCACGTTAGCGGGGGGTACAAACAATGAGCAGTTCTTC	TRBJ2-1	-	TRBV29-1	TRBD2
CASSLDSFNPGELFF	TGTGCCAGCAGCTTGGACAGCTTCAACCCCGGGGAGCTGTTTTTT	TRBJ2-2	-	TRBV5-4	-
CASSLDRTGSYNEQFF	TGTGCCAGTAGTCTTGATAGGACAGGGTCGTACAATGAGCAGTTCTTC	TRBJ2-1	-	TRBV19	TRBD1